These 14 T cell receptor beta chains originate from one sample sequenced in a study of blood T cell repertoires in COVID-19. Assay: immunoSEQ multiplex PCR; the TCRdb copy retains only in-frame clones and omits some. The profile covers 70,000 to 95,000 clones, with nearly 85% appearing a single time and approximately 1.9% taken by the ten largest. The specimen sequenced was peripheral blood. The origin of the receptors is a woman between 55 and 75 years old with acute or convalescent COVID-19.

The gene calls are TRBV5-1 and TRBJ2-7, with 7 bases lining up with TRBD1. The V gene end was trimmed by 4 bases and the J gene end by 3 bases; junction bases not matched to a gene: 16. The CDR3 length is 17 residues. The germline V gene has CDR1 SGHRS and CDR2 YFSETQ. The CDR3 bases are TGCGCCAGCAGCGAGCGGAACCGGGACAGAATTCACTACGAGCAGTACTTC. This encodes CASSERNRDRIHYEQYF. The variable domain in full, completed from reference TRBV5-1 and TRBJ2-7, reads KAGVTQTPRYLIKTRGQQVTLSCSPISGHRSVSWYQQTPGQGLQFLFEYFSETQRNKGNFPGRFSGRQFSNSRSEMNVSTLELGDSALYLCASSERNRDRIHYEQYFGPGTRLTVT.

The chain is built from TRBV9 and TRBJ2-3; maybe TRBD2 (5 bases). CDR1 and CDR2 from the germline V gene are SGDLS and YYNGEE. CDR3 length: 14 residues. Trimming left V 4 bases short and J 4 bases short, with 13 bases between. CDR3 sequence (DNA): TGTGCCAGCAGCCCCCAAGTGGGAGCAGATACGCAGTATTTT. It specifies CASSPQVGADTQYF.

The CDR3 loop is CASSVRLSNQPQHF. The CDR3 DNA reads as TGTGCCAGTAGTGTCAGACTCAGCAATCAGCCCCAGCATTTT. The V and J genes are TRBV19 and TRBJ1-5; D is unclear. The CDR3 length is 14 residues. The V gene lost 5 bases and the J gene lost 1 base, with 9 bases spanning the gap. Germline loops: CDR1 LNHDA, CDR2 SQIVND (reference sequence). The whole variable domain, filled in from reference TRBV19 and TRBJ1-5, reads DGGITQSPKYLFRKEGQNVTLSCEQNLNHDAMYWYRQDPGQGLRLIYYSQIVNDFQKGDIAEGYSVSREKKESFPLTVTSAQKNPTAFYLCASSVRLSNQPQHFGDGTRLSIL.

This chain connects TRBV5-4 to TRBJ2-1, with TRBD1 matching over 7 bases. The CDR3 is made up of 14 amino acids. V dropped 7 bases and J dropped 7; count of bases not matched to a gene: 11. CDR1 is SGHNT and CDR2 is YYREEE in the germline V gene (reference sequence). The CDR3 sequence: CASFLAGGVNEQFF. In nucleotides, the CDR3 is TGTGCCAGCTTCCTCGCAGGGGGAGTTAATGAGCAGTTCTTC.

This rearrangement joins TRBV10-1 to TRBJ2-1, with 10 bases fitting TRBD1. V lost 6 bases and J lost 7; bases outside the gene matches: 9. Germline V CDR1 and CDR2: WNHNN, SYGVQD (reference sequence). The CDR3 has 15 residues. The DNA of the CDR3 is TGCGCCAGCAGCCCCACCGGACAGGGGGGAAATGAGCAGTTCTTC. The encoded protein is CASSPTGQGGNEQFF.

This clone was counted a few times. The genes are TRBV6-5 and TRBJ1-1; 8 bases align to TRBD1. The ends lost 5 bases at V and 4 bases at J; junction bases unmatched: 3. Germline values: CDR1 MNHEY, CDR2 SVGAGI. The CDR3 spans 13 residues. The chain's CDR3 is CASSNTGGTEAFF. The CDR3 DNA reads TGTGCCAGCAGTAACACAGGGGGCACTGAAGCTTTCTTT.

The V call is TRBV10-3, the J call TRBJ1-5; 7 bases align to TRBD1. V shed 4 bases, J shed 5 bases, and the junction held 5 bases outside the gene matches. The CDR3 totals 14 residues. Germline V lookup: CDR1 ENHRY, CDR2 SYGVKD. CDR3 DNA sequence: TGTGCCATCAGTGGAGACAGGGACCATCAGCCCCAGCATTTT. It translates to CAISGDRDHQPQHF.

The CDR3 loop is CASSEWASGGDTQYF. CDR3 sequence (DNA): TGCGCCAGCAGTGAGTGGGCTAGCGGGGGAGATACGCAGTATTTT. The rearrangement uses TRBV10-2 and TRBJ2-3; 10 nucleotides line up with TRBD2. The J segment lost 5 bases and the V segment lost 1 base, leaving 3 bases of the junction unmatched. This CDR3 contains 15 residues. Germline V gene sequence: CDR1 WSHSY, CDR2 SAAADI.

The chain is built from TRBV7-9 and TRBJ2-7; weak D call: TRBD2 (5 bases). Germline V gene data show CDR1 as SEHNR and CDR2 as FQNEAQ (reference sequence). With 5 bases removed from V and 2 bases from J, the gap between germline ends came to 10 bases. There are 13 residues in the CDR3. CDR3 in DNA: TGTGCCAGCAGCGGAGGTCGGGCCTACGAGCAGTACTTC. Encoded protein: CASSGGRAYEQYF. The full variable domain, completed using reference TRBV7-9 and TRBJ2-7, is DTGVSQNPRHKITKRGQNVTFRCDPISEHNRLYWYRQTLGQGPEFLTYFQNEAQLEKSRLLSDRFSAERPKGSFSTLEIQRTEQGDSAMYLCASSGGRAYEQYFGPGTRLTVT.

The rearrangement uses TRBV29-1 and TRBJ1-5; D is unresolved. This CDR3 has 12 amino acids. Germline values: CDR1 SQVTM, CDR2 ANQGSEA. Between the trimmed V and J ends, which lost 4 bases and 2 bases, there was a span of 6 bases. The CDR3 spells CSVGARNQPQHF. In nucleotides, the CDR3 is TGCAGCGTTGGGGCGCGCAATCAGCCCCAGCATTTT.

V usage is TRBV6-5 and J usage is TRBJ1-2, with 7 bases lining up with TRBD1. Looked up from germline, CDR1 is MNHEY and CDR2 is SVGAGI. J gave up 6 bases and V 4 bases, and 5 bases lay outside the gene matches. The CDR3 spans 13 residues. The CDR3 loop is CASSSTGKDGYTF. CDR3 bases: TGTGCCAGCAGTTCGACAGGGAAGGATGGCTACACCTTC.

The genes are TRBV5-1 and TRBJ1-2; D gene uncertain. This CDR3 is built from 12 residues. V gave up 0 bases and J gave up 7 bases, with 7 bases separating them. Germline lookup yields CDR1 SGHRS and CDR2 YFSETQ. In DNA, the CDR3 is TGCGCCAGCAGCTTGGTAGAGGGTGGCTACACCTTC. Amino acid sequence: CASSLVEGGYTF.

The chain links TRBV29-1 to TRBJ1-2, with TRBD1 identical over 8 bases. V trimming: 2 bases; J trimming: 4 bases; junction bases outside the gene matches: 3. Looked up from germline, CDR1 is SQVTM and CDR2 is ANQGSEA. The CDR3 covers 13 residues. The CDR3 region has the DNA TGCAGCGTTGAAAGGGACAGGCTCTATGGCTACACCTTC. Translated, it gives CSVERDRLYGYTF.

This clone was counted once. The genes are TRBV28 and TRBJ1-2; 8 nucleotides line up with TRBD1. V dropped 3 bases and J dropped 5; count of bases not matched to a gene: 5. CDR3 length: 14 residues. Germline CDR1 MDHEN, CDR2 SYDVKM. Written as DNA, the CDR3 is TGTGCCAGCAGTTTTAGGACAGGGAGGTATGGCTACACCTTC. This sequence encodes CASSFRTGRYGYTF.